Sequencing of this T cell receptor beta chain was carried out in a study of blood T cell repertoires in COVID-19. About the research overall: Italy, Spain and the United States were the sources of the convalescent and acute COVID-19 samples. PBMCs, B-cell-depleted T cells, or T cells were the source of the cDNA or gDNA that made up the material.

As originally analysed: Reference gene primer amplification yielded estimated nucleated cell counts. Method: immunoSEQ multiplex PCR; TCRdb's copy keeps in-frame clones and lacks some. That table gives V, J and clone size, and the DNA gave D and trimming. The sample includes 200,000 to 300,000 clones, about 90% of them seen just once. A Seattle source enrolled patients during active infection and followed them longitudinally. Germline loops: CDR1 SEHNR, CDR2 FQNEAQ (reference sequence). The length of the CDR3 is 15 residues. Between the trimmed V and J ends, which lost 1 base and 4 bases, there was a span of 13 bases.

This clonotype originated in a person aged 18-30 years with COVID-19, enrolled during active disease. Sequenced sample: peripheral blood. The chain joins TRBV7-9 to TRBJ1-2; TRBD1 might be the D (5 bases). The CDR3 bases are TGTGCCAGCAGCTTAGTAGGCGACAGCCCCTATGGCTACACCTTC. Translated: CASSLVGDSPYGYTF. Full variable domain (outside the CDR3, taken from reference TRBV7-9 and TRBJ1-2): DTGVSQNPRHKITKRGQNVTFRCDPISEHNRLYWYRQTLGQGPEFLTYFQNEAQLEKSRLLSDRFSAERPKGSFSTLEIQRTEQGDSAMYLCASSLVGDSPYGYTFGSGTRLTVV.